This TCR beta chain was captured by sequencing in a study of neurological immune-mediated disorders. Study in general: There were around 35 multiple sclerosis patients; around 31 were relapsing-remitting and 3 were secondary progressive.

TCRdb reanalysed the 5' RACE reads using MiXCR and keeps one entry per CDR3 protein. Of roughly 32,000 distinct CDR3 sequences listed, 3.5% to 4.5% are singletons. The V gene end was trimmed by 2 bases and the J gene end by 5 bases; junction bases not matched to a gene: 4. This CDR3 spans 14 amino acids. Germline CDR1 and CDR2: SGHVS and FNYEAQ. General observations from the study: Expanded clones shared no CDR3 amino acid sequences across subjects, suggesting private repertoires in all groups. HTLV-1-associated myelopathy had the most TCR clonal expansion, while multiple sclerosis had the least, a level that fell below healthy controls.

This clonotype was picked up many times. Antigen: not known. The origin of this receptor is a man aged 25-45 years with multiple sclerosis. The sequenced sample was PBMCs. V is TRBV7-6 and J is TRBJ2-7; 9 nucleotides line up with TRBD1. DNA for the CDR3: TGTGCCAGCAGCTTAAGGGACAGGGTAGACGAGCAGTACTTC. This sequence encodes CASSLRDRVDEQYF.